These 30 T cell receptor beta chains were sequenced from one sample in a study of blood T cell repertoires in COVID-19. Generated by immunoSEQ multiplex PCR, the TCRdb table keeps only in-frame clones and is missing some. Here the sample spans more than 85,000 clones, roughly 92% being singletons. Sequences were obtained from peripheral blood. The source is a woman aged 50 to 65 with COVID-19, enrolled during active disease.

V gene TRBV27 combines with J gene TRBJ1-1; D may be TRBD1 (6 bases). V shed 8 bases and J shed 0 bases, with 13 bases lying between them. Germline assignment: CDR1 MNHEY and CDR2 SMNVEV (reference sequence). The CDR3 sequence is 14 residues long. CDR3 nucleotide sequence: TGTGCCAGCGCTAGAGGGGGTCTGAACACTGAAGCTTTCTTT. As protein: CASARGGLNTEAFF.

CDR3 in amino acids: CASSFIEGDTEAFF. The CDR3 nucleotides read TGTGCCAGCAGTTTTATAGAGGGGGACACTGAAGCTTTCTTT. The gene calls are TRBV28 and TRBJ1-1; TRBD1 is a possible D gene (6 bases). Trimming took off 3 bases at V and 3 bases at J, with 11 bases between the two ends. The CDR3 is 14 residues long. CDR1 MDHEN and CDR2 SYDVKM come from the germline V gene.

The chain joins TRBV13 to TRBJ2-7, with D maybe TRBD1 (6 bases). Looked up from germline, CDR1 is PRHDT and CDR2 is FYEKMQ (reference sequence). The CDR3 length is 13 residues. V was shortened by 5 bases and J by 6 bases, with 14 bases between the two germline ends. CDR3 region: CASSVRRGGEQYF. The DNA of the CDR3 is TGTGCCAGCAGCGTACGGAGAGGGGGCGAGCAGTACTTC.

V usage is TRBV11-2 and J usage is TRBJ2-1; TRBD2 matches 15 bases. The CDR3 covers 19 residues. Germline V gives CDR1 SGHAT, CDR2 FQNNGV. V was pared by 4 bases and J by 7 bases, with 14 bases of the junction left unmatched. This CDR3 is CASSSMSGLAGGRWNEQFF. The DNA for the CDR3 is TGTGCCAGCAGCTCAATGTCCGGACTAGCGGGGGGGCGGTGGAATGAGCAGTTCTTC. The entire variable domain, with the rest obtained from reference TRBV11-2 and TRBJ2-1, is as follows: EAGVAQSPRYKIIEKRQSVAFWCNPISGHATLYWYQQILGQGPKLLIQFQNNGVVDDSQLPKDRFSAERLKGVDSTLKIQPAKLEDSAVYLCASSSMSGLAGGRWNEQFFGPGTRLTVL.

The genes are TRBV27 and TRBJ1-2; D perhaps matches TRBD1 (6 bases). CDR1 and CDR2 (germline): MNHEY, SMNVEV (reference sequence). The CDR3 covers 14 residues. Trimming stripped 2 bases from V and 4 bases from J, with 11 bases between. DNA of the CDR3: TGTGCCAGCAGTTTAACGACAGGATCCTATGGCTACACCTTC. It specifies CASSLTTGSYGYTF.

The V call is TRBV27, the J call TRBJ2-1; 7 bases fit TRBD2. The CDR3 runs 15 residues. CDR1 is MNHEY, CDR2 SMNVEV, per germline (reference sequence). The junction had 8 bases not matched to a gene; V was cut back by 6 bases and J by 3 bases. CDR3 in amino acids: CASSPTPGGYNEQFF. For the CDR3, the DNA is TGTGCCAGCAGCCCTACTCCGGGGGGCTACAATGAGCAGTTCTTC.

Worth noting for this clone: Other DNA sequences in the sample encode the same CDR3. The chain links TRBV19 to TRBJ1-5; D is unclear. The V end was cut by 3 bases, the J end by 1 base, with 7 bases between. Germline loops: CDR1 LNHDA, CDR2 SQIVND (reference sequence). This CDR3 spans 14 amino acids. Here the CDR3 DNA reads TGTGCCAGTAGTATTCGGGGAAGCAATCAGCCCCAGCATTTT. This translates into CASSIRGSNQPQHF.

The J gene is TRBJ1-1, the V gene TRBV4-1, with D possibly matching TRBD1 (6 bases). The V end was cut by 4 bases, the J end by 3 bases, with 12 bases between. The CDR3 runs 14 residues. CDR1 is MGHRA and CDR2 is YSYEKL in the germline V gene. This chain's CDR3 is CASSRRTEDTEAFF. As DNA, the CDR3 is TGCGCCAGCAGCCGTCGGACAGAGGACACTGAAGCTTTCTTT.

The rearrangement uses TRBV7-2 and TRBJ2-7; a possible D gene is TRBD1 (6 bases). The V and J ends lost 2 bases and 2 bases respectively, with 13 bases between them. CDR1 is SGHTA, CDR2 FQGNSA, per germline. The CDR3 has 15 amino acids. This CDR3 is CASSLNQGRTYEQYV. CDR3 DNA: TGTGCCAGCAGCTTAAACCAGGGGAGAACCTACGAGCAGTACGTC.

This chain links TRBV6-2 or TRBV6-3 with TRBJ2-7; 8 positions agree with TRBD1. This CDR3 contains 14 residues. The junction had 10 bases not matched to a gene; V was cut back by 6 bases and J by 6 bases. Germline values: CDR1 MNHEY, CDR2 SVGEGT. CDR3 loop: CASSKNRGLAEQYF. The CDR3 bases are TGTGCCAGCAGCAAAAACAGGGGGTTGGCCGAGCAGTACTTC.

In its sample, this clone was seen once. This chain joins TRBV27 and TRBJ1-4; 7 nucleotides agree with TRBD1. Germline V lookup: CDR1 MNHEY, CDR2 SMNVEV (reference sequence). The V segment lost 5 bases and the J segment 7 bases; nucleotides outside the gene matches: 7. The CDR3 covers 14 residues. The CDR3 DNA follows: TGTGCCAGCAGTCGACAGGGTAGGGTTGAAAAACTGTTTTTT. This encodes CASSRQGRVEKLFF.

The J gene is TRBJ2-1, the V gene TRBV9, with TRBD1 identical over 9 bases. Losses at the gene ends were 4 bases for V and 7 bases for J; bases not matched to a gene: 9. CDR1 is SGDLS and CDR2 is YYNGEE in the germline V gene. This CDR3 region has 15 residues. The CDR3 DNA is TGTGCCAGCAGCCCGGGACAGGGTTTGTATAATGAGCAGTTCTTC. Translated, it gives CASSPGQGLYNEQFF. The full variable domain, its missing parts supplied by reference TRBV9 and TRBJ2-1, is DSGVTQTPKHLITATGQRVTLRCSPRSGDLSVYWYQQSLDQGLQFLIQYYNGEERAKGNILERFSAQQFPDLHSELNLSSLELGDSALYFCASSPGQGLYNEQFFGPGTRLTVL.

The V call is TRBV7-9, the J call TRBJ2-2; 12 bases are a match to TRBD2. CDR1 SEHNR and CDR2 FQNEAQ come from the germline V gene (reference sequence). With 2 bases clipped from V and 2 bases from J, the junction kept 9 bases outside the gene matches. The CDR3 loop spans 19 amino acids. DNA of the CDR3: TGTGCCAGCAGCTTAAACGGACTAGCGGGGTCACCTAACACCGGGGAGCTGTTTTTT. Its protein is CASSLNGLAGSPNTGELFF.

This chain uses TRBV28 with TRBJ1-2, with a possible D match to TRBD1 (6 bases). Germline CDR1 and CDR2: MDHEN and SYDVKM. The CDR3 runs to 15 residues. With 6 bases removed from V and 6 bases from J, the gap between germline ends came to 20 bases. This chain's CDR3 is CASSRTTTGNHGYTF. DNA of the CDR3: TGTGCCAGCAGCCGCACGACTACAGGGAATCATGGCTACACCTTC.

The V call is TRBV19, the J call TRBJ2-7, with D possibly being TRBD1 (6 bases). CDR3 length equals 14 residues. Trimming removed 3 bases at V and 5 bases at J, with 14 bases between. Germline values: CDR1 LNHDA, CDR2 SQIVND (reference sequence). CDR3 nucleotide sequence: TGTGCCAGTAGTATGGGCAGGGGAGCCGACGAGCAGTACTTC. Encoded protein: CASSMGRGADEQYF. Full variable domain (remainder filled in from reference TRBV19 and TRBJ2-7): DGGITQSPKYLFRKEGQNVTLSCEQNLNHDAMYWYRQDPGQGLRLIYYSQIVNDFQKGDIAEGYSVSREKKESFPLTVTSAQKNPTAFYLCASSMGRGADEQYFGPGTRLTVT.

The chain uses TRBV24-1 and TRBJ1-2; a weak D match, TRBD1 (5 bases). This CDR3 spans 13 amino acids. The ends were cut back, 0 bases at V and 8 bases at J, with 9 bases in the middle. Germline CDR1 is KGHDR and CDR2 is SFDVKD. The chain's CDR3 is CATSDLGGYGYTF. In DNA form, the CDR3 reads TGTGCCACCAGTGATTTGGGGGGGTACGGCTACACCTTC.

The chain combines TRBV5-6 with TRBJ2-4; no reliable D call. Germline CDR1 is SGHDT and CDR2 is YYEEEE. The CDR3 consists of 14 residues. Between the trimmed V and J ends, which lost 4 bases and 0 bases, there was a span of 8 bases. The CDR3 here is CASSLFLAKNIQYF. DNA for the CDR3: TGTGCCAGCAGCCTCTTCCTAGCCAAAAACATTCAGTACTTC. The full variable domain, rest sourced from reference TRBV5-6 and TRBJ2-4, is DAGVTQSPTHLIKTRGQQVTLRCSPKSGHDTVSWYQQALGQGPQFIFQYYEEEERQRGNFPDRFSGHQFPNYSSELNVNALLLGDSALYLCASSLFLAKNIQYFGAGTRLSVL.

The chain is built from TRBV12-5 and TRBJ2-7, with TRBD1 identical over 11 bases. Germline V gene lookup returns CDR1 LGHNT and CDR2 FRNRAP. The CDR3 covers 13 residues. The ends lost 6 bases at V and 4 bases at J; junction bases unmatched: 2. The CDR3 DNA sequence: TGTGCTAGTGGATGGGACAGGGGGTACGAGCAGTACTTC. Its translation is CASGWDRGYEQYF.

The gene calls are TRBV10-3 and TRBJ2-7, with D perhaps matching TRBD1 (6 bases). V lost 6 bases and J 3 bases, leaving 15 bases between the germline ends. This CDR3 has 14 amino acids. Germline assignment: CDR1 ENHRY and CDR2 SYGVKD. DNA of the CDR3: TGTGCCATCAGAACTAACCGGGACAACTACGAGCAGTACGTC. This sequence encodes CAIRTNRDNYEQYV.

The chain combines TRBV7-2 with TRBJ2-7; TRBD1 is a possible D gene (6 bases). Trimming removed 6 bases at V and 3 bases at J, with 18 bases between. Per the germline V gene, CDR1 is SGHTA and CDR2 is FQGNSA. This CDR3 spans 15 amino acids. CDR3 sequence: CASRGARASYYEQYF. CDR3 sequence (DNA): TGTGCCAGCAGGGGGGCGAGGGCCTCGTACTACGAGCAGTACTTC.

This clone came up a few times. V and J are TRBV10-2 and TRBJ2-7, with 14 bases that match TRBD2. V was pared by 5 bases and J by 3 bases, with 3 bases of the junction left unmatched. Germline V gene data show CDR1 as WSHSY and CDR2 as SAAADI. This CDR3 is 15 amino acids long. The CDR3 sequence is CASSSGLAGGYEQYF. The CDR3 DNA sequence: TGCGCCAGCAGTTCCGGACTAGCGGGGGGCTACGAGCAGTACTTC.

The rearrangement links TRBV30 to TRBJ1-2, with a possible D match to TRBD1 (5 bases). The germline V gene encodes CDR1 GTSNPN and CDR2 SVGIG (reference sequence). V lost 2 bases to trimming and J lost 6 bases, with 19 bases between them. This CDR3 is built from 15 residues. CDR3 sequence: CAWSRGGSAGNGYTF. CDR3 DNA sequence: TGTGCCTGGAGTAGAGGAGGGAGTGCAGGGAATGGCTACACCTTC.

CDR3 residues: CASSTQATTEAFF. In DNA form, the CDR3 reads TGTGCCAGCAGCACCCAGGCGACCACTGAAGCTTTCTTT. The chain uses TRBV9 and TRBJ1-1; no definite D call. This CDR3 has 13 amino acids. V was shortened by 4 bases and J by 4 bases, with 11 bases between the two germline ends. Germline loops: CDR1 SGDLS, CDR2 YYNGEE.

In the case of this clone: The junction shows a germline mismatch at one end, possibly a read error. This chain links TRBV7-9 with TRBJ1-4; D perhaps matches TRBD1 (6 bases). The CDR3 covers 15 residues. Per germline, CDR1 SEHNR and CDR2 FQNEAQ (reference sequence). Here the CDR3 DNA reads TGTGCCAGCAGCTCACTAGGGGGGACTAAGGAAAAACTGTTTTTT. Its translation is CASSSLGGTKEKLFF. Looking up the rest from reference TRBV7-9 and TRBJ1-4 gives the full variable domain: DTGVSQNPRHKITKRGQNVTFRCDPISEHNRLYWYRQTLGQGPEFLTYFQNEAQLEKSRLLSDRFSAERPKGSFSTLEIQRTEQGDSAMYLCASSSLGGTKEKLFFGSGTQLSVL.

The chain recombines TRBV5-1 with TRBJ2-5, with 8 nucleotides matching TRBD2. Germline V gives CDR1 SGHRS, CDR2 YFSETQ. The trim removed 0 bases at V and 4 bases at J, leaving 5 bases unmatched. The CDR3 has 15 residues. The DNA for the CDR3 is TGCGCCAGCAGCTTGGGTAGCGGGGTGGGAGAGACCCAGTACTTC. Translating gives CASSLGSGVGETQYF.

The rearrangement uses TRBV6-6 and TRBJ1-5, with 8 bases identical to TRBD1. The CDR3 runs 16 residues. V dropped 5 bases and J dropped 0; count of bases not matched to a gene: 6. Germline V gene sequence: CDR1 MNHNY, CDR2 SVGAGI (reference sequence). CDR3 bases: TGTGCCAGCAGTGGGACAGGCGGTTATAGCAATCAGCCCCAGCATTTT. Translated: CASSGTGGYSNQPQHF.

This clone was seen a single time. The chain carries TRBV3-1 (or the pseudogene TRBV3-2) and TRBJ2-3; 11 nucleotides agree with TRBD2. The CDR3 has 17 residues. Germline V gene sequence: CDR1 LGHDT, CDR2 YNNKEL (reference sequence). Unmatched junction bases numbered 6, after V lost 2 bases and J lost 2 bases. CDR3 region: CASSQLLAGDLTDTQYF. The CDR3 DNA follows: TGTGCCAGCAGCCAACTACTAGCGGGGGACCTCACAGATACGCAGTATTTT.

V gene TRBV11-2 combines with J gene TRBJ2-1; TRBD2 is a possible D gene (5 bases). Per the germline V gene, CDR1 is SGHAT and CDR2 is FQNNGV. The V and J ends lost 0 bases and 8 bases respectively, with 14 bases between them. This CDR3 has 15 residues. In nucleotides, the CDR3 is TGTGCCAGCAGCTTAGAGTCGGGGAGAGTCGATGAGCAGTTCTTC. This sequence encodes CASSLESGRVDEQFF.

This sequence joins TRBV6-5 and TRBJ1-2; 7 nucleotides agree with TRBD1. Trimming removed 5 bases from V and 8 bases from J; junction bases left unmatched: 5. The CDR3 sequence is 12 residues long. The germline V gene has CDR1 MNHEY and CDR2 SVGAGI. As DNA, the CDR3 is TGTGCCAGCAGTCTCACAGGGGAAGGCTACACCTTC. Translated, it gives CASSLTGEGYTF.

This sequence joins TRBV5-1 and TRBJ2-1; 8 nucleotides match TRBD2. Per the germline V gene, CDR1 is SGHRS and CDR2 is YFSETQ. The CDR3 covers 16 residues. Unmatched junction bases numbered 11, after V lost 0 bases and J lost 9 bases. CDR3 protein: CASSLGGGGLGVEQFF. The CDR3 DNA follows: TGCGCCAGCAGCTTGGGCGGCGGGGGGCTGGGAGTTGAGCAGTTCTTC.